The T cell receptor (beta chain) under discussion was sequenced for a study of cytomegalovirus exposure and HLA in healthy donors. PCR used 60 Vbeta primers and 13 Jbeta primers. The repertoire was sequenced with immunoSEQ multiplex PCR; TCRdb's copy has only in-frame clones and lacks some. The data hold some 180,000 clones, with approximately 80% observed a single time. The V and J ends lost 0 bases and 8 bases, in that order; junction bases with no gene match: 6. The CDR3 loop spans 14 amino acids. Germline V gives CDR1 MGHRA, CDR2 YSYEKL. Points on this clone: Antigen: not known.

Notes on the study in general: The classifier was said to identify cytomegalovirus status with high specificity and sensitivity.

This clonotype was obtained from a woman aged 25-40 years in good health and CMV-seropositive. The chain recombines TRBV4-1 with TRBJ1-2, with 7 bases lining up with TRBD1. Sequencing used PBMCs. CDR3 loop: CASSQDKGGQGYTF. In nucleotides, the CDR3 is TGCGCCAGCAGCCAAGATAAAGGGGGCCAAGGCTACACCTTC.